A selection of T cell receptor beta chains follows, all from one sample in a study of somatic mutations in cytotoxic T cells in rheumatoid arthritis. TCRdb's table, derived via immunoSEQ multiplex PCR, lists solely in-frame clones and lacks some. The table includes 13,000 or so clones, under 80% detected once. The sequencing sample was made of CD8+ T cells sorted from blood. The receptors stem from an adult with rheumatoid arthritis. CDR3s include the opening cysteine and the closing phenylalanine or tryptophan. D genes are given only for firm matches. The size entry is marked missing in some rows and otherwise reads once, few, many or a size class.

j_gene	d_gene	abundance	v_gene	CDR3aa	CDR3nt
TRBJ2-7	TRBD1	NA	TRBV28	CASSRDRVGYEQYF	TGTGCCAGCAGTCGGGACAGGGTCGGGTACGAGCAGTACTTC
TRBJ1-1	TRBD1	NA	TRBV7-6	CASSLGPGTGDMNTEAFF	TGTGCCAGCAGCTTAGGTCCGGGGACAGGGGATATGAACACTGAAGCTTTCTTT
TRBJ2-2	NA	once	TRBV4-1	CASSPSRHTGELFF	TGCGCCAGCAGCCCCTCACGACACACCGGGGAGCTGTTTTTT
TRBJ2-7	NA	NA	TRBV21-1	CASSKESRGPIWYF	TGTGCCAGCAGCAAAGAAAGCAGGGGGCCAATTTGGTACTTC
TRBJ1-3	NA	few	TRBV28	CASSPRDGSGNTIYF	TGTGCCAGCAGTCCCCGCGACGGCTCTGGAAACACCATATATTTT
TRBJ1-1	NA	NA	TRBV4-1	CASSQGSGATEAFF	TGCGCCAGCAGCCAAGGATCAGGGGCGACTGAAGCTTTCTTT
TRBJ1-2	TRBD1	NA	TRBV25-1	CASSDGQGRMDGYTF	TGTGCCAGCAGTGATGGACAGGGGAGAATGGATGGCTACACCTTC
TRBJ2-3	NA	NA	TRBV7-6	CASSLGGGVDTQYF	TGTGCCAGCAGCTTAGGTGGGGGTGTAGATACGCAGTATTTT
TRBJ2-3	TRBD2	NA	TRBV11-2	CASSSPSGGAGTDTQYF	TGTGCCAGCAGTAGTCCTAGCGGGGGGGCCGGCACAGATACGCAGTATTTT
TRBJ2-1	NA	NA	TRBV21-1	CASSKKGGLSGGLYNEQFF	TGTGCCAGCAGCAAAAAAGGGGGACTTAGCGGGGGCCTGTACAATGAGCAGTTCTTC
TRBJ2-1	NA	NA	TRBV9	CASSPSGGSYNEQFF	TGTGCCAGCAGCCCCTCTGGGGGTTCTTACAATGAGCAGTTCTTC